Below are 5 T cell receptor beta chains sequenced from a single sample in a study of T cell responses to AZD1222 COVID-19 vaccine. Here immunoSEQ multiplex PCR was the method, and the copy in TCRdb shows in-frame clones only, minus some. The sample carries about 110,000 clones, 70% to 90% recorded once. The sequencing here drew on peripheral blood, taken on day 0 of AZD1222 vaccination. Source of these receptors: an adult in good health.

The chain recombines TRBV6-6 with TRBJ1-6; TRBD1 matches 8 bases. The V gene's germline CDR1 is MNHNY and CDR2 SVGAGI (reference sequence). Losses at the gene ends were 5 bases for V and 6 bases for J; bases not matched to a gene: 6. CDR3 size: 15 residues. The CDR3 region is CASSPGQGANSPLHF. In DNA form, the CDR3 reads TGTGCCAGCAGTCCGGGGCAGGGGGCTAATTCACCCCTCCACTTT.

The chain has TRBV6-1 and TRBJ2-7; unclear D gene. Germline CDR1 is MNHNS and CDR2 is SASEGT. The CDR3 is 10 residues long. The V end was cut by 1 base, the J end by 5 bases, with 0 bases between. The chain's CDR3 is CASSEDEQYF. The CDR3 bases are TGTGCCAGCAGTGAAGACGAGCAGTACTTC.

The CDR3 region has the DNA TGTGCCACCAGCCATGCGGGACAGCTAGCCTACGAGCAGTACTTC. It specifies CATSHAGQLAYEQYF. The rearrangement uses TRBV15 and TRBJ2-7; TRBD1 is a possible D gene (7 bases). V lost 5 bases and J 2 bases, leaving 16 bases between the germline ends. This CDR3 contains 15 residues. Germline-derived CDR1 and CDR2 are LNHNV and YYDKDF (reference sequence).

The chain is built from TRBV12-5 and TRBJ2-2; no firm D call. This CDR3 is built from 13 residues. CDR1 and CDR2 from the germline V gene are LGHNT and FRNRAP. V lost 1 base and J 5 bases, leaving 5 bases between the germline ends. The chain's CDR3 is CASGLEGTGELFF. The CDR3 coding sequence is TGTGCTAGTGGTTTGGAGGGAACCGGGGAGCTGTTTTTT.

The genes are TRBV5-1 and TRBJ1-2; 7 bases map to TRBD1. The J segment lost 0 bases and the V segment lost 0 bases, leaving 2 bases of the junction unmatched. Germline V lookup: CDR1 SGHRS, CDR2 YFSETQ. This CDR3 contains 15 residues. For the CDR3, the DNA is TGCGCCAGCAGCTTGGCCAGGGGGGCTAACTATGGCTACACCTTC. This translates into CASSLARGANYGYTF.